This T cell receptor beta chain was sequenced during a study of radiotherapy plus CTLA-4 blockade in lung cancer. The CDR3 runs to 15 residues. Germline CDR1 LNHDA, CDR2 SQIVND (reference sequence). J lost 4 bases, V lost 1 base, and 3 bases had no gene match. Regarding the study as a whole: In blood, tumor-derived TCR clones expanded after radiotherapy plus ipilimumab.

A note on this clone: What it recognizes is unknown.

Using immunoSEQ multiplex PCR, the repertoire was profiled, and TCRdb retains in-frame clones only, with some absent. The repertoire has tens of thousands of clones, approximately 81% of them found once; the top ten carry approximately 16%. This sequence was found in a human donor with non-small cell lung cancer that progressed on radiotherapy plus ipilimumab. The sequences come from peripheral blood, collected from a patient treated with radiotherapy plus ipilimumab. This chain connects TRBV19 to TRBJ2-3, with 9 bases identical to TRBD2. In DNA form, the CDR3 reads TGTGCCAGTAGTATAGTAGCGGGAGCTTCAGATACGCAGTATTTT. Protein sequence: CASSIVAGASDTQYF.